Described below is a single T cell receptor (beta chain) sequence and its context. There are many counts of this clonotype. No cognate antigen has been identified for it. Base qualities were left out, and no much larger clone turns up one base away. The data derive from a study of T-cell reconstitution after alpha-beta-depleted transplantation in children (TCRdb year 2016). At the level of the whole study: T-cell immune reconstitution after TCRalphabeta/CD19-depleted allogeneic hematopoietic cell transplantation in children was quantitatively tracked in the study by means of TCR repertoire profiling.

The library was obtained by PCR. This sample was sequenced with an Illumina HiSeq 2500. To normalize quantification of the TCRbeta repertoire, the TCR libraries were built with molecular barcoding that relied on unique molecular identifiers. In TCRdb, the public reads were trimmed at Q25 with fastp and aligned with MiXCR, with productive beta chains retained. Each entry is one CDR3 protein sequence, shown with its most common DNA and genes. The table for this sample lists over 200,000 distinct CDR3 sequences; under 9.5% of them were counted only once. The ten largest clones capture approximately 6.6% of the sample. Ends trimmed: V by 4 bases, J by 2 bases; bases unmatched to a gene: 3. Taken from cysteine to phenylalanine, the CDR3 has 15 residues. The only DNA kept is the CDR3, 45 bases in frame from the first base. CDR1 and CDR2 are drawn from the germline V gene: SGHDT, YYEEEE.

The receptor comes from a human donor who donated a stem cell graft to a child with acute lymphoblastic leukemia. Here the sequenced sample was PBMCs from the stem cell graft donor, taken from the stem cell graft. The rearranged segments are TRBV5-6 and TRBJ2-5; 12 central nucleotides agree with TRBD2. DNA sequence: TGTGCCAGCAGCCTCACTAGCGGGGGGCAAGAGACCCAGTACTTC. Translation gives CASSLTSGGQETQYF.